Sequencing of this T cell receptor beta chain was carried out in a study of T cells in women clearing cervical HPV infection (dated by TCRdb to the late 2010s). Background on the whole study: Cases were roughly 23 women with histologically confirmed HPV16-related CIN3 or worse, including a couple of invasive cancers. The controls were around 26 women whose single incident HPV16 infection cleared within 12 months with no development of precancer or cancer. Case blood was taken at the visit when the lesion was first identified, whereas control blood was taken when infection was no longer detected. For cases, a median interval of nearly 150 days, with an interquartile range of 90 to 200 days, was observed between lesion detection and blood sampling. Since HLA typing was available for only a few women, HLA type could not be ruled out as a confounder. An exploratory proof-of-principle case-control study, nested within the Guanacaste HPV Natural History Study in Costa Rica, was conducted to compare TCR repertoires across cervical HPV16 outcomes. Cases were matched to controls by age within five years and by the year the sample was collected. Median age was about 30 years in cases versus less than 40 in controls, and baseline characteristics did not differ significantly. The parent cohort enrolled 10,000 to 13,000 women aged 18 or older in Guanacaste, Costa Rica, during about 1992 to 1995 and followed them for seven to eight years. Five blinded duplicates per group were added as quality controls, so that 60 or so samples were obtained: some 50 participants and 10 replicates. What the work shows at the level of the full study, not this receptor alone: Across sequencing depths, CIN3+ cases showed significantly higher TCR repertoire richness than controls, but evenness did not differ between the groups. Because of the cross-sectional design, the study could not determine whether the associations came before infection or resulted from infection, and neither effector/memory subsets nor HPV-specific T cells were isolated. TRBV6-7 relative abundance was lower in cases than in controls (approximately 0.11% versus 0.16%; Bonferroni P = 0.0008). By combining richness with V gene abundances, random forest classifiers separated cases from controls with an estimated AUC of about 0.83. Because the number of T cells in each sample was unknown, differences in richness could reflect differing T-cell content rather than repertoire biology.

CDR1 KGHSH and CDR2 LQKENI are derived from the germline V gene. From cysteine to phenylalanine, the CDR3 is 14 amino acids long. Shown are 33 bases from within the CDR3, in frame from base 1. Trimming accounts for 6 bases at V and 10 bases at J, while the number of junction bases matched to no gene is 6. TCR beta CDR3 regions were amplified by multiplex PCR using the immunoSEQ assay from an average of about 1,200 ng genomic DNA per sample. The assay corrected primer bias using a complete synthetic TCR repertoire to establish an amplification baseline. The amplicons were sequenced on the Illumina platform. The original pipeline was this. Sequences were error-corrected by clustering with frequency ratios and a modified nearest-neighbor algorithm and were then analyzed in the immunoSEQ Analyzer with IMGT gene definitions. At each rarefaction depth, TCR richness and evenness were averaged across 20 rarefaction repeats, and any sample with fewer sequences than the depth was left out. V, D and J gene relative abundances were compared between groups with Wilcoxon rank sum tests, applying FDR correction. In the blinded duplicates, the intraclass correlation was approximately 96% for TCR richness and averaged 76.4% across 65 to 85 gene segments. As stored in TCRdb, this immuneACCESS dataset retains in-frame rearrangements with V and J assigned. A fraction of the clones does not appear; measured against another copy, unresolved V genes explain less than half of the discrepancy, and the remainder lacks a known reason. The V and J calls and clone size were taken over from that table, and D and trimming were inferred from the DNA. The sample table holds tens of thousands of clones. Clones ranked in the top ten supply over 7.5% of the sample.

Every participant had a single incident cervical HPV16 infection, and prevalent HPV16 infections were excluded. Cervical HPV DNA was detected with MY09/MY11 PCR, and genotyping was done by dot-blot hybridization. Roughly 15 mL of heparinized blood was centrifuged, after which the buffy coat was aliquoted, frozen at -30 degrees C, and then stored at -80 degrees C. QIAGEN kits were used to extract genomic DNA from the buffy coat specimens. Notes on this clone: Its antigen specificity is not known. The read ends 3 residues before the CDR3 terminus; that terminus is restored from the germline J gene.

This receptor was taken from a woman aged 18 to 75 with a cervical HPV16 infection that either progressed to CIN3+ or cleared (not recorded which). The chain is made from TRBV18 and TRBJ1-6, with 10 junctional bases fitting TRBD1. Sequencing was performed on blood buffy coat. CDR3 reads: CASSPGTGASPLHF. CDR3 bases read: TGTGCCAGCTCCCCCGGGACAGGGGCCTCACCC.